This TCR beta chain was recorded in a study of shared clonotypes between healthy human individuals. Whole-study results and caveats: Naive subsets tended to show greater estimated richness than memory subsets.

On this clone: Its antigen is not identified.

Sequenced by immunoSEQ multiplex PCR; TCRdb stores in-frame clones only, minus some. The repertoire consists of about 1.5 million clones, with under 99% occurring once and the leading ten covering roughly 0.4%. Germline-derived CDR1 and CDR2 are MDHEN and SYDVKM. This CDR3 comprises 14 residues. The V end lost 1 base, the J end lost 3 bases, and 10 bases lay between the germline ends. The chain uses TRBV28 and TRBJ2-7, with D perhaps assigned TRBD1 or TRBD2 (5 bases each). The TCR sequence derives from a man aged 25 to 40 in good health. Sequencing was carried out using naive CD4+ T cells sorted from blood. As to subset: CD45RA+ positively selected. This chain's CDR3 is CASSLSGPLYEQYF. For the CDR3, the DNA is TGTGCCAGCAGTTTATCGGGACCCCTCTACGAGCAGTACTTC. Looking up the rest from reference TRBV28 and TRBJ2-7 gives the full variable domain: DVKVTQSSRYLVKRTGEKVFLECVQDMDHENMFWYRQDPGLGLRLIYFSYDVKMKEKGDIPEGYSVSREKKERFSLILESASTNQTSMYLCASSLSGPLYEQYFGPGTRLTVT.